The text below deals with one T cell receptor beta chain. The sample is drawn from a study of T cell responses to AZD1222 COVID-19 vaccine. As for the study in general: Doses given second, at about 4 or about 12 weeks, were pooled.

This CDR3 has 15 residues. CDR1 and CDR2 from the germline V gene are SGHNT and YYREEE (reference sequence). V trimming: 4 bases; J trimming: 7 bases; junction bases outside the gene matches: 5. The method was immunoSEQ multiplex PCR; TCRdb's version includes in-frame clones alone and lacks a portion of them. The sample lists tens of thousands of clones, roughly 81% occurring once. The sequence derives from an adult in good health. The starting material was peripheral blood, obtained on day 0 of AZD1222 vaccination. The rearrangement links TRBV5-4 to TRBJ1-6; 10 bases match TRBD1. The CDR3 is CASSVPGQGNSPLHF. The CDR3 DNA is TGTGCCAGCAGCGTCCCGGGACAGGGGAATTCACCCCTCCACTTT. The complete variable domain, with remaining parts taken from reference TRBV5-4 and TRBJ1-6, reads ETGVTQSPTHLIKTRGQQVTLRCSSQSGHNTVSWYQQALGQGPQFIFQYYREEENGRGNFPPRFSGLQFPNYSSELNVNALELDDSALYLCASSVPGQGNSPLHFGNGTRLTVT.